One sample yielded the 28 T cell receptor beta chains listed below, sequenced in a study of shared clonotypes between healthy human individuals. Libraries were prepared by immunoSEQ multiplex PCR; TCRdb keeps only in-frame clonotypes and omits some of them. The repertoire holds more than 1,200,000 clones, with roughly 98.5% as singletons. The specimen was naive CD4+ T cells sorted from blood. Subset reported: CD45RA+ positively selected. Receptors were obtained from a man aged 30-40 years in good health.

The rearrangement joins TRBV15 to TRBJ2-3; 9 bases fit TRBD1. The V gene's germline CDR1 is LNHNV and CDR2 YYDKDF (reference sequence). The V gene end was trimmed by 1 base and the J gene end by 6 bases; junction bases not matched to a gene: 17. The length of the CDR3 is 19 residues. CDR3 sequence reads: CATSRAPGTGTHRSDTQYF. The CDR3, as DNA: TGTGCCACCAGCAGAGCACCCGGGACAGGGACCCACAGATCGGATACGCAGTATTTT.

This clone was seen a single time. The chain joins TRBV11-2 to TRBJ2-2; D is unclear. Germline V lookup: CDR1 SGHAT, CDR2 FQNNGV. The V end was cut by 5 bases, the J end by 5 bases, with 21 bases between. This CDR3 has 17 residues. The CDR3 DNA reads as TGTGCCAGCAGCCAATGGCCGGTAGGAAAAGGGACCGGGGAGCTGTTTTTT. Amino acid sequence: CASSQWPVGKGTGELFF. The whole variable domain, remainder taken from reference TRBV11-2 and TRBJ2-2, is EAGVAQSPRYKIIEKRQSVAFWCNPISGHATLYWYQQILGQGPKLLIQFQNNGVVDDSQLPKDRFSAERLKGVDSTLKIQPAKLEDSAVYLCASSQWPVGKGTGELFFGEGSRLTVL.

The chain has TRBV10-3 and TRBJ2-1; the match to TRBD1 covers 7 bases. Trimming removed 4 bases from V and 8 bases from J; junction bases left unmatched: 11. Germline values: CDR1 ENHRY, CDR2 SYGVKD. The CDR3 runs to 15 residues. Written as DNA, the CDR3 is TGTGCCATCAGTGGGTCAGGGACAGAGAATTATGAGCAGTTCTTC. This sequence encodes CAISGSGTENYEQFF.

The chain is built from TRBV10-3 and TRBJ2-2, with 7 bases aligning to TRBD1. From germline, CDR1 is ENHRY and CDR2 SYGVKD. The V and J ends lost 11 bases and 0 bases, in that order; junction bases with no gene match: 3. This CDR3 has 13 amino acids. The CDR3 is CASTGANTGELFF. The CDR3 nucleotides read TGTGCCTCCACAGGGGCGAACACCGGGGAGCTGTTTTTT.

This chain connects TRBV5-6 to TRBJ2-5; D uncertain. The V gene lost 4 bases and the J gene lost 2 bases, with 3 bases spanning the gap. Germline CDR1 reads SGHDT; CDR2 reads YYEEEE. The CDR3 is 11 amino acids. CDR3 loop: CASSMQETQYF. CDR3 DNA: TGTGCCAGCAGCATGCAAGAGACCCAGTACTTC.

This clone was seen just once. The chain joins TRBV4-1 to TRBJ2-7; D remains ambiguous. The CDR3 runs to 14 residues. The germline CDR1 and CDR2 sequences are MGHRA and YSYEKL. With 5 bases removed from V and 3 bases from J, the gap between germline ends came to 14 bases. Here the CDR3 reads CASSFRLTVYEQYF. CDR3 sequence (DNA): TGCGCCAGCAGCTTCCGACTCACCGTCTACGAGCAGTACTTC.

The CDR3 DNA reads as TGTGCCAGCAGGGGGACAGGGTACCACGAGCAGTACTTC. As protein: CASRGTGYHEQYF. The chain uses TRBV28 and TRBJ2-7; 9 positions match TRBD1. This CDR3 spans 13 amino acids. The germline gives CDR1 MDHEN, CDR2 SYDVKM. Germline trimming cut 6 bases from V and 5 bases from J; bases unmatched to any gene: 5. Using reference TRBV28 and TRBJ2-7 for the parts outside the CDR3, the full variable domain is DVKVTQSSRYLVKRTGEKVFLECVQDMDHENMFWYRQDPGLGLRLIYFSYDVKMKEKGDIPEGYSVSREKKERFSLILESASTNQTSMYLCASRGTGYHEQYFGPGTRLTVT.

The chain recombines TRBV14 with TRBJ2-3, with TRBD2 matching over 7 bases. Germline CDR1 reads SGHDN; CDR2 reads FVKESK. J lost 4 bases, V lost 1 base, and 11 bases had no gene match. The CDR3 covers 17 residues. CDR3 nucleotide sequence: TGTGCCAGCAGCCAAGTCTCCGGGGGGAGATTGGCAGATACGCAGTATTTT. Its protein is CASSQVSGGRLADTQYF.

On this clone: One end of the junction fails to match germline, which may point to a read error. The rearrangement links TRBV6-1 to TRBJ2-2, with D possibly TRBD1 on 6 matching bases. CDR3 length: 14 residues. Germline-derived CDR1 and CDR2 are MNHNS and SASEGT. The CDR3 here is CASNIRGNAGELFF. Written as DNA, the CDR3 is TGTGCCAGCAATATAAGGGGGAACGCCGGGGAGCTGTTTTTT.

Note on this clone: The sample contains more than one DNA sequence encoding this CDR3. The chain combines TRBV7-2 with TRBJ2-3; D is undetermined. The CDR3 spans 13 residues. Germline V lookup: CDR1 SGHTA, CDR2 FQGNSA. The V end was cut by 2 bases, the J end by 1 base, with 4 bases between. CDR3 DNA sequence: TGTGCCAGCAGCTTAACGGGCACAGATACGCAGTATTTT. Translated: CASSLTGTDTQYF.

The chain is built from TRBV25-1 and TRBJ2-7, with 7 bases lining up with TRBD1. Trimming removed 4 bases from V and 2 bases from J; junction bases left unmatched: 8. CDR3 size: 15 residues. The V gene's germline CDR1 is MGHDK and CDR2 SYGVNS. DNA for the CDR3: TGTGCCAGCAGTGCCGCCGGGACAGCCACCTACGAGCAGTACTTC. Amino acid sequence: CASSAAGTATYEQYF.

Of note for this clone: This sample also contains other DNA sequences that code for the same CDR3. CDR3 amino acids: CASSLDRNTEAFF. The CDR3 DNA is TGTGCCAGCTCTCTCGACAGGAACACTGAAGCTTTCTTT. The J gene is TRBJ1-1, the V gene TRBV18; a weak D match, TRBD1 (5 bases). V lost 6 bases to trimming and J lost 1 base, with 9 bases between them. The germline V gene encodes CDR1 KGHSH and CDR2 LQKENI. This CDR3 spans 13 amino acids.

V and J are TRBV4-3 and TRBJ2-1; D is unclear. Trimming left V 4 bases short and J 2 bases short, with 15 bases between. The CDR3 contains 16 residues. CDR1 is LGHNA and CDR2 is YSLEER in the germline V gene. DNA for the CDR3: TGCGCCAGCAGCCTACTTGCGGAGATCCCCTACAATGAGCAGTTCTTC. Translating gives CASSLLAEIPYNEQFF.

This chain joins TRBV18 and TRBJ1-2; no clear D. The CDR3 extends over 14 amino acids. V lost 4 bases and J 0 bases, leaving 9 bases between the germline ends. Germline V CDR1 and CDR2: KGHSH, LQKENI. CDR3: CASSLGTSNYGYTF. The CDR3 DNA follows: TGTGCCAGCTCACTGGGCACTTCTAACTATGGCTACACCTTC. Combining the CDR3 with reference TRBV18 and TRBJ1-2 gives the whole variable domain NAGVMQNPRHLVRRRGQEARLRCSPMKGHSHVYWYRQLPEEGLKFMVYLQKENIIDESGMPKERFSAEFPKEGPSILRIQQVVRGDSAAYFCASSLGTSNYGYTFGSGTRLTVV.

The J gene is TRBJ2-1, the V gene TRBV5-6; no firm D call. The CDR3 has 12 residues. Germline assignment: CDR1 SGHDT and CDR2 YYEEEE. Trimming left V 4 bases short and J 7 bases short, with 9 bases between. DNA for the CDR3: TGTGCCAGCAGCCAAGACCGGAATGAGCAGTTCTTC. It is translated as CASSQDRNEQFF.

The rearrangement joins TRBV13 to TRBJ2-2; 8 bases match TRBD2. Germline CDR1 and CDR2: PRHDT and FYEKMQ (reference sequence). This CDR3 contains 17 residues. The V segment lost 5 bases and the J segment 3 bases; nucleotides outside the gene matches: 11. CDR3 coding DNA: TGTGCCAGCAGCCTACCCTCGGCTAGCGGGTACACCGGGGAGCTGTTTTTT. Encoded protein: CASSLPSASGYTGELFF.

This chain connects TRBV2 to TRBJ2-1; 8 bases fit TRBD2. The CDR3 spans 15 residues. The V and J ends lost 6 bases and 3 bases, in that order; junction bases with no gene match: 7. Germline-derived CDR1 and CDR2 are SNHLY and FYNNEI. The CDR3 region is CASRFREGLYNEQFF. The CDR3 bases are TGTGCCAGCAGATTCCGGGAGGGCCTCTACAATGAGCAGTTCTTC.

The V call is TRBV11-3, the J call TRBJ2-7; TRBD2 matches at 9 bases. After removal of 5 bases from V and 2 bases from J, the junction contained 10 bases not matched to a gene. The germline V gene encodes CDR1 SGHNT and CDR2 YENEEA. CDR3 length: 16 amino acids. Here the CDR3 reads CASSPRGIAGAYEQYF. The CDR3 bases are TGTGCCAGCAGCCCTCGGGGGATAGCGGGGGCCTACGAGCAGTACTTC.

The gene calls are TRBV5-1 and TRBJ1-3, with D possibly being TRBD1 (6 bases). Germline lookup yields CDR1 SGHRS and CDR2 YFSETQ. The CDR3 sequence is 16 residues long. The V end was cut by 4 bases, the J end by 0 bases, with 14 bases between. The CDR3 loop reads CASSHVDSSSGNTIYF. CDR3 nucleotides: TGCGCCAGCAGCCACGTGGACAGCTCCTCTGGAAACACCATATATTTT. The full variable domain, with the rest looked up from reference TRBV5-1 and TRBJ1-3, is KAGVTQTPRYLIKTRGQQVTLSCSPISGHRSVSWYQQTPGQGLQFLFEYFSETQRNKGNFPGRFSGRQFSNSRSEMNVSTLELGDSALYLCASSHVDSSSGNTIYFGEGSWLTVV.

This clone came up once. The V and J genes are TRBV13 and TRBJ2-7, with 10 bases fitting TRBD2. Germline V gene lookup returns CDR1 PRHDT and CDR2 FYEKMQ (reference sequence). J was trimmed by 4 bases and V by 0 bases; bases with no gene match: 9. The CDR3 covers 17 residues. The CDR3 loop reads CASSLGRWTTSGYEQYF. The CDR3 DNA reads TGTGCCAGCAGCTTAGGGAGGTGGACGACTAGCGGGTACGAGCAGTACTTC.

This clone is a singleton in its sample. CDR3 sequence: CASSVDHTMNTEAFF. Here the CDR3 DNA reads TGTGCCAGCAGCGTAGATCATACTATGAACACTGAAGCTTTCTTT. V and J are TRBV9 and TRBJ1-1; D is unclear. This CDR3 region has 15 residues. Germline V lookup: CDR1 SGDLS, CDR2 YYNGEE. Deletions cut 0 bases from V and 0 bases from J, with 9 bases between.

The gene calls are TRBV11-2 and TRBJ2-2; 8 bases line up with TRBD2. Germline CDR1 and CDR2: SGHAT and FQNNGV. The CDR3 has 17 residues. Germline trimming cut 2 bases from V and 2 bases from J; bases unmatched to any gene: 7. The CDR3, as DNA: TGTGCCAGCAGCTTAAGGGGTAGCGGGGATAACACCGGGGAGCTGTTTTTT. Amino acid sequence: CASSLRGSGDNTGELFF.

The CDR3, as DNA: TGTGCCAGCAGCCCCCTTCACGAGCAGTACTTC. It is translated as CASSPLHEQYF. This chain connects TRBV25-1 to TRBJ2-7; the D is unclear. This CDR3 is built from 11 residues. Trimming took off 6 bases at V and 5 bases at J, with 8 bases between the two ends. CDR1 and CDR2 from the germline V gene are MGHDK and SYGVNS.

V and J are TRBV7-7 and TRBJ2-7; maybe TRBD1 (6 bases). The length of the CDR3 is 14 residues. The germline gives CDR1 SSHAT, CDR2 FNYEAQ (reference sequence). CDR3 sequence reads: CASSPAGESYEQYF. The DNA for the CDR3 is TGTGCTAGCTCCCCGGCAGGGGAATCCTACGAGCAGTACTTC.

This chain connects TRBV9 to TRBJ1-5, with D possibly TRBD1 on 6 matching bases. Germline V lookup: CDR1 SGDLS, CDR2 YYNGEE. Trimming shortened V by 0 bases and J by 6 bases, and 16 bases separated the two germline ends. The CDR3 has 16 amino acids. The CDR3: CASSVAHGGGGQPQHF. CDR3 sequence (DNA): TGTGCCAGCAGCGTAGCCCATGGGGGCGGGGGTCAGCCCCAGCATTTT.

The chain joins TRBV5-1 to TRBJ2-7; TRBD2 is a possible D gene (6 bases). Deletions cut 6 bases from V and 0 bases from J, with 13 bases between. CDR3 length equals 14 residues. Per the germline V gene, CDR1 is SGHRS and CDR2 is YFSETQ. The CDR3 is CASKGRPSSYEQYF. CDR3 sequence (DNA): TGCGCCAGCAAGGGGAGGCCGAGCTCCTACGAGCAGTACTTC.

The gene calls are TRBV7-7 and TRBJ1-4; 10 bases align to TRBD1. After removal of 5 bases from V and 8 bases from J, the junction contained 11 bases not matched to a gene. The CDR3 totals 16 residues. CDR1 and CDR2 from the germline V gene are SSHAT and FNYEAQ (reference sequence). The CDR3 DNA is TGTGCCAGCAGCAAAACCACCGGGACAGGGGTGGAAAAACTGTTTTTT. Protein: CASSKTTGTGVEKLFF.

The V call is TRBV5-4, the J call TRBJ2-3, with 9 nucleotides matching TRBD2. Trimming removed 4 bases from V and 4 bases from J; junction bases left unmatched: 7. The germline V gene encodes CDR1 SGHNT and CDR2 YYREEE (reference sequence). This CDR3 contains 15 residues. The CDR3 reads CASSRKREVADTQYF. The CDR3 DNA is TGTGCCAGCAGCAGGAAGCGGGAGGTAGCAGATACGCAGTATTTT.